Described below is a single TCR beta chain sequence and its context. Its specificity is unknown. Germline V CDR1 and CDR2: ENHRY, SYGVKD. V was shortened by 0 bases and J by 7 bases, with 10 bases between the two germline ends. CDR3 size: 15 residues. A roughly 10 ml volume of fresh peripheral blood provided the PBMCs. Researchers took RNA transcripts and amplified the TCR beta CDR3 regions from them. Initially, a first-round RT-PCR of the TCR CDR3 employed the HTBI primer set. TCRdb re-analysed the multiplex PCR reads in MiXCR, keeping a single row per CDR3 protein. The table includes 380,000 or so distinct CDR3 sequences, over 11% detected once. This sample stems from a study of T cells in Graves' hyperthyroidism and ophthalmopathy. Overall study results and limits: Ophthalmopathy and stable hyperthyroidism were told apart by a 13 V-J model.

The sequencing input was blood. This receptor was taken from a woman in her 30s with Graves' hyperthyroidism. The chain is built from TRBV10-3 and TRBJ1-6; D is uncertain. The CDR3 spells CAISESAGWNSPLHF. The CDR3, as DNA: TGTGCCATCAGTGAGTCGGCGGGGTGGAATTCACCCCTCCACTTT.